This entry concerns a single T cell receptor (beta chain). Its target is unknown. The junction had 12 bases not matched to a gene; V was cut back by 5 bases and J by 5 bases. CDR1 and CDR2 (germline): PRHDT, FYEKMQ (reference sequence). The length of the CDR3 is 16 residues. TCR sequencing used cDNA made by reverse transcription of extracted RNA. The method was immunoSEQ multiplex PCR; TCRdb's version includes in-frame clones alone and lacks a portion of them. The sample has 150,000 to 200,000 clones, less than 80% seen once; the top ten hold about an eighth. The data derive from a study of CD8+ T cells in alopecia areata. Study-level results: In scalp samples, resident alphabeta T cells of normal skin are also sequenced.

This sample comprised CD8+ T cells sorted from blood, obtained at week 0. This receptor was identified in a human donor with alopecia areata. The rearrangement uses TRBV13 and TRBJ1-3, with 7 bases that match TRBD1. CDR3 sequence (DNA): TGTGCCAGCAGCCCCCCCTCGGGCAGGGGGAGAAACACCATATATTTT. It is translated as CASSPPSGRGRNTIYF.